This entry lists 30 T cell receptor beta chains sequenced from one sample in a study of T cell repertoires in cytomegalovirus infection. A single record per CDR3 protein comes from TCRdb applying MiXCR to the reads. In the table there are approximately 400,000 distinct CDR3 sequences, 31% of which are singletons. The sample was PBMCs. The receptors derive from a human donor in good health (CMV status not recorded). Some clones in this sample may be carry-over from other donors' samples.

This clonotype was recorded at least ten times. The chain links TRBV6-1 to TRBJ2-3, with 9 bases aligning to TRBD2. Germline V gives CDR1 MNHNS, CDR2 SASEGT. CDR3 size: 16 residues. The J segment lost 2 bases and the V segment lost 1 base, leaving 4 bases of the junction unmatched. CDR3 protein: CASSEVGGGATDTQYF. DNA of the CDR3: TGTGCCAGCAGTGAAGTTGGCGGGGGGGCCACAGATACGCAGTATTTT.

V is TRBV7-2 and J is TRBJ2-7, with 7 bases lining up with TRBD2. Per the germline V gene, CDR1 is SGHTA and CDR2 is FQGNSA. The V segment lost 0 bases and the J segment 4 bases; nucleotides outside the gene matches: 6. The CDR3 is 15 amino acids. CDR3 in DNA: TGTGCCAGCAGCTTAGCTCCGGGCGGGGGTTACGAGCAGTACTTC. This sequence encodes CASSLAPGGGYEQYF.

This sequence joins TRBV28 and TRBJ2-2; D is uncertain. From germline, CDR1 is MDHEN and CDR2 SYDVKM. Trimming removed 5 bases from V and 3 bases from J, with 10 bases in between. The CDR3 is made up of 14 amino acids. CDR3 residues: CASSKRVDTGELFF. CDR3 sequence (DNA): TGTGCCAGCAGTAAAAGGGTGGACACCGGGGAGCTGTTTTTT.

There are many counts of this clonotype. The chain links TRBV4-1 to TRBJ2-7; TRBD1 matches 8 bases. The CDR3 extends over 15 amino acids. V lost 0 bases to trimming and J lost 3 bases; unmatched junction nucleotides: 4. CDR1 MGHRA and CDR2 YSYEKL come from the germline V gene. In nucleotides, the CDR3 is TGCGCCAGCAGCCAAGATGACAGGGGAATCTACGAGCAGTACTTC. Encoded protein: CASSQDDRGIYEQYF.

This clonotype has only a few counts. V is TRBV28 and J is TRBJ2-4; possible D gene TRBD1, 5 bases. Trimming removed 5 bases from V and 1 base from J, with 15 bases in between. This CDR3 contains 16 residues. Germline CDR1 is MDHEN and CDR2 is SYDVKM. The DNA for the CDR3 is TGTGCCAGCAGTCCCCAAAAGTGGGGCGCCAAAAACATTCAGTACTTC. Translated, it gives CASSPQKWGAKNIQYF. Combining the CDR3 with reference TRBV28 and TRBJ2-4 gives the whole variable domain DVKVTQSSRYLVKRTGEKVFLECVQDMDHENMFWYRQDPGLGLRLIYFSYDVKMKEKGDIPEGYSVSREKKERFSLILESASTNQTSMYLCASSPQKWGAKNIQYFGAGTRLSVL.

This clonotype was seen a few times. Here the CDR3 reads CASGGTDTGELFF. CDR3 DNA: TGTGCCAGCGGGGGGACCGACACCGGGGAGCTGTTTTTT. The chain links TRBV12-3 or TRBV12-4 to TRBJ2-2, with D perhaps TRBD2 (6 bases). Deletions cut 8 bases from V and 3 bases from J, with 10 bases between. The CDR3 length is 13 residues.

The chain has TRBV29-1 and TRBJ2-3, with 9 bases lining up with TRBD1. Germline V gene data show CDR1 as SQVTM and CDR2 as ANQGSEA. This CDR3 has 16 amino acids. V lost 1 base, J lost 3 bases, and 8 bases stayed unmatched. The DNA for the CDR3 is TGCAGCGTTGAAGTGGCGGGACAGGGTTTTACAGATACGCAGTATTTT. Its translation: CSVEVAGQGFTDTQYF.

This clonotype was observed at least ten times. The J gene is TRBJ2-1, the V gene TRBV7-2, with 9 bases fitting TRBD2. CDR3 length: 16 amino acids. J gave up 7 bases and V 1 base, and 8 bases lay outside the gene matches. Germline V lookup: CDR1 SGHTA, CDR2 FQGNSA. CDR3 sequence: CASSLVVLAGSNEQFF. CDR3 sequence (DNA): TGTGCCAGCAGCTTAGTGGTTCTAGCGGGATCTAATGAGCAGTTCTTC.

The rearrangement uses TRBV6-6 and TRBJ1-1; no definite D call. V was cut by 2 bases and J by 3 bases, with 7 bases left in between. The germline gives CDR1 MNHNY, CDR2 SVGAGI (reference sequence). CDR3 length: 13 amino acids. This CDR3 is CASSYRTDTEAFF. Here the CDR3 DNA reads TGTGCCAGCAGTTACCGGACCGACACTGAAGCTTTCTTT.

This clonotype has a count of ten or more. The chain is built from TRBV12-3 or TRBV12-4 and TRBJ1-1; possible D gene TRBD1, 6 bases. Trimming took off 9 bases at V and 6 bases at J, with 20 bases between the two ends. CDR3 length equals 14 residues. CDR3 nucleotide sequence: TGTGCCAGTCTCCCACAGGGCAGTGGCGCTGAAGCTTTCTTT. It yields the protein CASLPQGSGAEAFF.

In regard to this clonotype: One junction end disagrees with the germline gene, perhaps due to a read error. The V call is TRBV2, the J call TRBJ2-3, with unresolved D. This CDR3 is built from 12 residues. The germline gives CDR1 SNHLY, CDR2 FYNNEI. CDR3 coding DNA: TGTGTCAGCAGTTACAGCACAGATACGCAGTATTTT. Its translation is CVSSYSTDTQYF.

The chain combines TRBV4-3 with TRBJ1-5, with D possibly being TRBD1 (5 bases). Trimming cost V 0 bases and J 5 bases, with 11 bases left between them. CDR1 is LGHNA, CDR2 YSLEER, per germline. This CDR3 spans 15 amino acids. CDR3 in amino acids: CASSQDKGRDQPQHF. DNA for the CDR3: TGCGCCAGCAGCCAAGATAAGGGACGGGATCAGCCCCAGCATTTT.

V and J are TRBV19 and TRBJ2-5; D possibly uses TRBD1 or TRBD2 (5 bases each). The CDR3 totals 13 residues. V gave up 1 base and J gave up 4 bases, with 7 bases separating them. Per germline, CDR1 LNHDA and CDR2 SQIVND (reference sequence). The CDR3 DNA follows: TGTGCCAGTAGTATAGGGGACGTAGAGACCCAGTACTTC. This sequence encodes CASSIGDVETQYF.

To note about this clonotype: The CDR3 carries no conserved terminal phenylalanine or tryptophan, so it likely arises from a read error. The J gene is TRBJ2-6, the V gene TRBV7-3, with D possibly being TRBD2 (6 bases). CDR3 length: 16 residues. Germline lookup yields CDR1 SGHTA and CDR2 FQGTGA. Between the trimmed V and J ends, which lost 4 bases and 4 bases, there was a span of 14 bases. CDR3 amino acids: CASSSQGGTGANVLTL. The CDR3 DNA reads as TGTGCCAGCAGCTCCCAGGGAGGTACAGGGGCCAACGTCCTGACTTTA.

The chain links TRBV6-6 to TRBJ1-4; unclear D gene. V was trimmed by 3 bases and J by 0 bases, leaving 8 bases between them. CDR1 MNHNY and CDR2 SVGAGI come from the germline V gene (reference sequence). The CDR3 runs to 15 residues. CDR3 bases: TGTGCCAGCAGTTATAACCCTGCAACTAATGAAAAACTGTTTTTT. This sequence encodes CASSYNPATNEKLFF.

This clonotype occurred many times. The chain couples TRBV7-2 to TRBJ1-5; 7 positions match TRBD1. This CDR3 is 15 amino acids long. Germline loops: CDR1 SGHTA, CDR2 FQGNSA. V shed 4 bases, J shed 6 bases, and the junction held 9 bases outside the gene matches. This CDR3 reads CASSSPGGGGQPQHF. CDR3 sequence (DNA): TGTGCCAGCAGCTCCCCCGGAGGGGGCGGTCAGCCCCAGCATTTT.

A few counts support this clonotype. CDR3 DNA sequence: TGTGCCAGCAGTTTTCTCCAGGGGAACACCGGGGAGCTGTTTTTT. It encodes CASSFLQGNTGELFF. The genes are TRBV28 and TRBJ2-2, with a weak D call TRBD1 (5 bases). The CDR3 spans 15 residues. The germline V gene encodes CDR1 MDHEN and CDR2 SYDVKM. The V end lost 3 bases, the J end lost 1 base, and 9 bases lay between the germline ends.

The J gene is TRBJ2-1, the V gene TRBV11-3; tentatively, D is TRBD1 or TRBD2 (5 bases each). CDR1 and CDR2 from the germline V gene are SGHNT and YENEEA. Deletions cut 3 bases from V and 0 bases from J, with 12 bases between. The CDR3 has 16 residues. The CDR3 sequence: CASSFGTGISYNEQFF. CDR3 DNA sequence: TGTGCCAGCAGCTTCGGGACGGGTATCTCCTACAATGAGCAGTTCTTC. The whole variable domain, filled in from reference TRBV11-3 and TRBJ2-1, reads EAGVVQSPRYKIIEKKQPVAFWCNPISGHNTLYWYLQNLGQGPELLIRYENEEAVDDSQLPKDRFSAERLKGVDSTLKIQPAELGDSAVYLCASSFGTGISYNEQFFGPGTRLTVL.

This clonotype has more than one count but fewer than ten. The chain recombines TRBV5-4 with TRBJ2-7; D unresolved. The CDR3 totals 19 residues. From germline, CDR1 is SGHNT and CDR2 YYREEE (reference sequence). V was cut by 4 bases and J by 5 bases, with 31 bases left in between. The CDR3 DNA reads TGTGCCAGCAGCCCCGCGTCAGCACCCCTTGGGAACCCATCGGACGAGCAGTACTTC. As protein: CASSPASAPLGNPSDEQYF.

This chain uses TRBV6-5 with TRBJ2-5; D ambiguous. V was cut by 2 bases and J by 3 bases, with 13 bases left in between. This CDR3 is built from 15 residues. Germline V gives CDR1 MNHEY, CDR2 SVGAGI. The DNA of the CDR3 is TGTGCCAGCAGTTACACTACCGGGTCGAAAGAGACCCAGTACTTC. The encoded protein is CASSYTTGSKETQYF.

The genes are TRBV15 and TRBJ2-7, with 9 positions matching TRBD1. V dropped 8 bases and J dropped 3; count of bases not matched to a gene: 5. This CDR3 region has 13 residues. Germline-derived CDR1 and CDR2 are LNHNV and YYDKDF (reference sequence). CDR3 region: CATGTGSYYEQYF. Written as DNA, the CDR3 is TGTGCCACCGGGACAGGGTCATACTACGAGCAGTACTTC.

In its sample, this clonotype was seen many times. J is TRBJ1-1 and V is TRBV7-9, with D uncertain. Germline loops: CDR1 SEHNR, CDR2 FQNEAQ (reference sequence). The CDR3 runs 14 residues. Trimming shortened V by 5 bases and J by 5 bases, and 15 bases separated the two germline ends. This chain's CDR3 is CASSPWTGKTEAFF. The CDR3 bases are TGTGCCAGCAGCCCCTGGACTGGGAAGACTGAAGCTTTCTTT.

This sequence joins TRBV19 and TRBJ1-2; 9 nucleotides line up with TRBD1. The germline V gene has CDR1 LNHDA and CDR2 SQIVND (reference sequence). The ends lost 3 bases at V and 4 bases at J; junction bases unmatched: 6. The CDR3 covers 15 residues. This CDR3 is CASSIATGGGYGYTF. The DNA for the CDR3 is TGTGCCAGTAGTATCGCGACAGGGGGAGGCTATGGCTACACCTTC.

J is TRBJ2-3 and V is TRBV7-9; the match to TRBD2 covers 13 bases. CDR1 SEHNR and CDR2 FQNEAQ come from the germline V gene (reference sequence). Unmatched junction bases numbered 2, after V lost 5 bases and J lost 3 bases. CDR3 length equals 15 residues. CDR3 in DNA: TGTGCCAGCAGCACGGGACTAGCGGGGACAGATACGCAGTATTTT. It specifies CASSTGLAGTDTQYF.

This clonotype turned up a few times. The V gene is TRBV7-6, the J gene TRBJ2-1; D is undetermined. Trimming shortened V by 1 base and J by 2 bases, and 12 bases separated the two germline ends. The length of the CDR3 is 16 residues. The germline gives CDR1 SGHVS, CDR2 FNYEAQ. CDR3 DNA: TGTGCCAGCAGCTTAGTAGGGCCCACTACCTACAATGAGCAGTTCTTC. This gives the protein CASSLVGPTTYNEQFF.

The genes are TRBV4-1 and TRBJ2-7; D may be TRBD2 (5 bases). Germline V lookup: CDR1 MGHRA, CDR2 YSYEKL. With 3 bases removed from V and 6 bases from J, the gap between germline ends came to 21 bases. This CDR3 is built from 16 residues. CDR3 region: CASSHLAGPSSFEQYF. The CDR3 DNA reads as TGCGCCAGCAGCCACCTAGCTGGTCCTTCAAGTTTCGAGCAGTACTTC.

This clonotype was seen at least ten times. The gene calls are TRBV6-1 and TRBJ1-5; D is ambiguous. Between the trimmed V and J ends, which lost 2 bases and 8 bases, there was a span of 7 bases. Germline V lookup: CDR1 MNHNS, CDR2 SASEGT. The CDR3 runs to 12 residues. The CDR3, as DNA: TGTGCCAGCAGTGAACAGAGGGAGCCCCAGCATTTT. As protein: CASSEQREPQHF.

The rearrangement uses TRBV24-1 and TRBJ2-1, with 11 bases matching TRBD2. The CDR3 spans 16 residues. The trim removed 3 bases at V and 2 bases at J, leaving 2 bases unmatched. Germline values: CDR1 KGHDR, CDR2 SFDVKD. The CDR3 protein is CATSDHSGGAYNEQFF. CDR3 nucleotide sequence: TGTGCCACCAGTGATCATAGCGGGGGGGCCTACAATGAGCAGTTCTTC.

This clonotype was seen a few times. This chain connects TRBV20-1 to TRBJ1-1, with D maybe TRBD1 (5 bases). The CDR3 is 15 amino acids. Trimming took off 1 base at V and 5 bases at J, with 17 bases between the two ends. From germline, CDR1 is DFQATT and CDR2 SNEGSKA (reference sequence). CDR3 in amino acids: CSARGGRGRVTEAFF. In DNA, the CDR3 is TGCAGTGCTAGAGGCGGTCGGGGGAGAGTTACTGAAGCTTTCTTT.

V usage is TRBV28 and J usage is TRBJ2-1; 8 nucleotides line up with TRBD1. The CDR3 contains 15 residues. The germline V gene encodes CDR1 MDHEN and CDR2 SYDVKM. The trim removed 4 bases at V and 6 bases at J, leaving 8 bases unmatched. This CDR3 is CASSSPDRVGNEQFF. The CDR3 DNA reads TGTGCCAGCAGTTCCCCGGACAGGGTCGGCAATGAGCAGTTCTTC.